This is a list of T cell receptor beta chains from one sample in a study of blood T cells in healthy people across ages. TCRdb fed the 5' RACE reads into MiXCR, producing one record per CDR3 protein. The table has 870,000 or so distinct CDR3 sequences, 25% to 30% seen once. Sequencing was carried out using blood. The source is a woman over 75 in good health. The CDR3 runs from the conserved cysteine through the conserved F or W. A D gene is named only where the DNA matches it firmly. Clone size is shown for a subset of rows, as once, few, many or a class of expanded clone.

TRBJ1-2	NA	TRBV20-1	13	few	CSASPSQSYGYTF	TGCAGTGCTAGCCCCTCGCAGAGCTATGGCTACACCTTC
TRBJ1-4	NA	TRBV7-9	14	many	CASSLLATNEKLFF	TGTGCCAGCAGCTTATTAGCAACTAATGAAAAACTGTTTTTT
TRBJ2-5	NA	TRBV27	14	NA	CASSLVGAWETQYF	TGTGCCAGCAGTTTAGTGGGGGCGTGGGAGACCCAGTACTTC
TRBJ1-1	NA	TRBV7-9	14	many	CASSFGTETAEAFF	TGTGCCAGCAGCTTCGGGACGGAGACCGCTGAAGCTTTCTTT
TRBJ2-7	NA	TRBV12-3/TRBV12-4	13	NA	CASSPRPNYEQYF	TGTGCCAGCAGCCCCCGACCCAACTACGAGCAGTACTTC
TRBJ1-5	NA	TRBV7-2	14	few	CASSQGSVGQPQHF	TGTGCCAGCAGTCAAGGGTCGGTTGGCCAGCCCCAGCATTTT
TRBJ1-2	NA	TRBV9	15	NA	CASSVGWDPNYGYIF	TGTGCCAGCAGCGTAGGGTGGGATCCGAACTATGGCTACATCTTC
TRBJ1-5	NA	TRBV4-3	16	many	CASSQDRRGITQPQHF	TGCGCCAGCAGCCAAGATCGTCGGGGTATAACTCAGCCCCAGCATTTT
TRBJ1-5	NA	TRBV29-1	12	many	CSVGLRGQPQHF	TGCAGCGTGGGGCTGAGAGGTCAGCCCCAGCATTTT
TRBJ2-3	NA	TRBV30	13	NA	CAWSSRTPNTQYF	TGTGCCTGGAGTTCTAGGACACCAAATACGCAGTATTTT